What follows is one T cell receptor beta chain and its context. The sample originates from a study of shared clonotypes between healthy human individuals. Study-wide context: Used for every donor were three CD4 naive, three CD4 memory, two CD8 naive and one CD8 memory plate.

Profiling relied on immunoSEQ multiplex PCR, and the TCRdb table lists in-frame clones only, not all of them. The data hold some 900,000 clones, with over 60% observed a single time. Sequencing used memory CD4+ T cells sorted from blood. Subset of the sample: CD45RA-negative fraction. The TCR originated in a young man in good health.

CDR3 bases: TGTGCCAGCAGTTTAGGAGGGATTAACTCACCCCTCCACTTT. Translation gives CASSLGGINSPLHF. The chain couples TRBV28 to TRBJ1-6; no definite D call. Germline V gives CDR1 MDHEN, CDR2 SYDVKM. Trimming cost V 2 bases and J 10 bases, with 12 bases left between them. The CDR3 consists of 14 residues.